This TCR beta chain originates from a study of blood T cell repertoires in COVID-19. About the study: The samples span acute and convalescent COVID-19 from the United States, Italy and Spain.

Germline V gene data show CDR1 as LGHDT and CDR2 as YNNKEL (reference sequence). Trimming left V 1 base short and J 2 bases short, with 3 bases between. The CDR3 is made up of 13 amino acids. Assay: immunoSEQ multiplex PCR; the TCRdb copy retains only in-frame clones and omits some. Of tens of thousands of clones in the sample, roughly four fifths were seen once. This clone showed up just a few times. This clonotype was sampled from a human donor with acute or convalescent COVID-19. The donor label of this sample is uncertain. The rearrangement links TRBV3-1 (or the pseudogene TRBV3-2) to TRBJ1-5; D uncertain. The sample taken for sequencing was peripheral blood. This chain's CDR3 is CASSQVGNQPQHF. In nucleotides, the CDR3 is TGTGCCAGCAGCCAAGTCGGCAATCAGCCCCAGCATTTT.